These 17 T cell receptor beta chains came from one sample sequenced in a study of T cells in Graves' hyperthyroidism and ophthalmopathy. RNA transcripts yielded amplified TCR beta CDR3 regions. With the HTBI primer set, the TCR CDR3 went through a first round of RT-PCR. Each CDR3 protein is one row after TCRdb ran MiXCR on the multiplex PCR reads. The data show 500,000 to 600,000 distinct CDR3 sequences, around 46% seen once. Sequencing used peripheral blood or thyroid tissue (not recorded which). The receptor set was obtained from an adult woman with Graves' disease, either hyperthyroidism or ophthalmopathy (not recorded which).

This clonotype was counted only a few times. The chain couples TRBV7-9 to TRBJ1-1; 7 bases fit TRBD1. CDR3 size: 14 residues. Germline loops: CDR1 SEHNR, CDR2 FQNEAQ (reference sequence). The trim removed 10 bases at V and 1 base at J, leaving 9 bases unmatched. The CDR3 is CATPRGTANTEAFF. As DNA, the CDR3 is TGTGCCACGCCTAGGGGGACAGCGAACACTGAAGCTTTCTTT. The whole variable domain, filled in from reference TRBV7-9 and TRBJ1-1, reads DTGVSQNPRHKITKRGQNVTFRCDPISEHNRLYWYRQTLGQGPEFLTYFQNEAQLEKSRLLSDRFSAERPKGSFSTLEIQRTEQGDSAMYLCATPRGTANTEAFFGQGTRLTVV.

The rearrangement joins TRBV15 to TRBJ1-1, with D possibly TRBD1 on 5 matching bases. This CDR3 contains 14 residues. Germline CDR1 is LNHNV and CDR2 is YYDKDF (reference sequence). V lost 3 bases and J lost 7, with 15 bases in between. The CDR3 region is CATSRGGTANEAFF. CDR3 nucleotide sequence: TGTGCCACCAGCAGGGGCGGGACGGCTAATGAAGCTTTCTTT.

The chain uses TRBV7-2 and TRBJ2-2; the match to TRBD1 covers 7 bases. Trimming at V came to 5 bases and at J to 1 base, leaving 7 bases not matched to a gene. CDR1 is SGHTA, CDR2 FQGNSA, per germline. The length of the CDR3 is 16 residues. The DNA for the CDR3 is TGTGCCAGCAGCACCCGGACAGGAGTGAACACCGGGGAGCTGTTTTTT. It codes for CASSTRTGVNTGELFF. The whole variable domain, remainder taken from reference TRBV7-2 and TRBJ2-2, is GAGVSQSPSNKVTEKGKDVELRCDPISGHTALYWYRQSLGQGLEFLIYFQGNSAPDKSGLPSDRFSAERTGGSVSTLTIQRTQQEDSAVYLCASSTRTGVNTGELFFGEGSRLTVL.

V and J are TRBV7-2 and TRBJ2-6; D call uncertain. The CDR3 runs to 16 residues. In germline, CDR1 is SGHTA, CDR2 FQGNSA. Between the trimmed V and J ends, which lost 8 bases and 0 bases, there was a span of 14 bases. The CDR3 nucleotides read TGTGCCAGCTCCCCTCGGGCGCGCTCTGGGGCCAACGTCCTGACTTTC. Its translation: CASSPRARSGANVLTF.

The gene calls are TRBV7-8 and TRBJ2-3, with D possibly TRBD2 on 6 matching bases. V lost 2 bases and J 0 bases, leaving 9 bases between the germline ends. Germline V gene data show CDR1 as SGHVS and CDR2 as FQNEAQ. This CDR3 is built from 15 residues. The CDR3 DNA is TGTGCCAGCAGCTTACTAGCGATTAGCACAGATACGCAGTATTTT. This encodes CASSLLAISTDTQYF.

A note on this clonotype: One end of the junction varies from germline; a read error may be responsible. This chain uses TRBV10-3 with TRBJ1-6, with D possibly being TRBD1 (6 bases). This CDR3 is 14 amino acids long. The germline V gene has CDR1 ENHRY and CDR2 SYGVKD. CDR3 region: CVISEEGGGSPLHF. CDR3 nucleotide sequence: TGTGTCATCAGTGAGGAGGGGGGGGGTTCACCCCTCCACTTT.

This clonotype occurred many times. The V gene is TRBV28, the J gene TRBJ2-7; the match to TRBD1 covers 9 bases. Per germline, CDR1 MDHEN and CDR2 SYDVKM. Losses at the gene ends were 5 bases for V and 1 base for J; bases not matched to a gene: 6. The CDR3 sequence is 15 residues long. CDR3 amino acids: CASSHSGTGSYEQYF. The CDR3 DNA is TGTGCCAGCAGTCACTCCGGGACAGGGTCCTACGAGCAGTACTTC.

For this clonotype: At one boundary the junction diverges from the germline segment, which might be a read error. This chain joins TRBV10-1 and TRBJ2-7; 8 bases map to TRBD1. The germline V gene encodes CDR1 WNHNN and CDR2 SYGVQD (reference sequence). The CDR3 extends over 14 amino acids. CDR3 bases: TGTGCCAGCAGCCAAGGACAGGGAATCTACGAGCAGTACTTC. Amino acid sequence: CASSQGQGIYEQYF.

This clonotype has ten or more counts. This chain uses TRBV10-3 with TRBJ1-5; maybe TRBD1 (5 bases). V gave up 0 bases and J gave up 6 bases, with 12 bases separating them. Per germline, CDR1 ENHRY and CDR2 SYGVKD. This CDR3 contains 15 residues. CDR3 amino acids: CAISESGAVGQPQHF. As DNA, the CDR3 is TGTGCCATCAGTGAGTCAGGGGCAGTGGGTCAGCCCCAGCATTTT.

This chain joins TRBV29-1 and TRBJ2-7; the D gene is possibly TRBD2 (5 bases). V lost 4 bases and J lost 2, with 9 bases in between. CDR1 and CDR2 from the germline V gene are SQVTM and ANQGSEA. The CDR3 contains 12 residues. The CDR3 sequence is CSVVAGTYEQYF. CDR3 DNA: TGCAGCGTTGTTGCGGGCACCTACGAGCAGTACTTC.

The chain joins TRBV20-1 to TRBJ2-7, with D uncertain. The CDR3 sequence is 11 residues long. V lost 1 base and J 9 bases, leaving 10 bases between the germline ends. Per germline, CDR1 DFQATT and CDR2 SNEGSKA (reference sequence). The chain's CDR3 is CSARGAFGQYF. The CDR3 DNA is TGCAGTGCTAGAGGGGCGTTCGGGCAGTACTTC.

V is TRBV15 and J is TRBJ1-2; D ambiguous. The CDR3 totals 14 residues. Germline CDR1 reads LNHNV; CDR2 reads YYDKDF (reference sequence). Between the trimmed V and J ends, which lost 0 bases and 0 bases, there was a span of 5 bases. This CDR3 is CATSRDLTNYGYTF. The DNA of the CDR3 is TGTGCCACCAGCAGAGATTTGACTAACTATGGCTACACCTTC.

This rearrangement joins TRBV5-1 to TRBJ1-2, with 7 bases aligning to TRBD1. In germline, CDR1 is SGHRS, CDR2 YFSETQ. CDR3 length equals 13 residues. Unmatched junction bases numbered 8, after V lost 5 bases and J lost 7 bases. CDR3 DNA: TGCGCCAGCAGTTATGGACAGGTCTTTGGCTACACCTTC. It yields the protein CASSYGQVFGYTF.

This clonotype occurred many times. The rearrangement joins TRBV6-1 to TRBJ2-2, with TRBD1 as a possible D gene (6 bases). V was trimmed by 0 bases and J by 4 bases, leaving 9 bases between them. Germline CDR1 MNHNS, CDR2 SASEGT. CDR3 size: 15 residues. CDR3 in DNA: TGTGCCAGCAGTGAAGCGGGGGCTTCCACCGGGGAGCTGTTTTTT. Protein sequence: CASSEAGASTGELFF.

The chain uses TRBV20-1 and TRBJ1-1; 10 bases align to TRBD1. This CDR3 has 15 amino acids. The germline V gene encodes CDR1 DFQATT and CDR2 SNEGSKA (reference sequence). Losses at the gene ends were 0 bases for V and 4 bases for J; bases not matched to a gene: 5. The CDR3 nucleotides read TGCAGTGCTAGAGATCCTAGGACAGGGGGCACTGAAGCTTTCTTT. As protein: CSARDPRTGGTEAFF.

CDR3 in amino acids: CASSSRTGNEQYF. In nucleotides, the CDR3 is TGCGCCAGCAGCAGCAGGACAGGGAATGAGCAGTACTTC. The V call is TRBV5-1, the J call TRBJ2-7, with TRBD1 matching over 8 bases. The V gene end was trimmed by 4 bases and the J gene end by 7 bases; junction bases not matched to a gene: 7. Germline-derived CDR1 and CDR2 are SGHRS and YFSETQ. This CDR3 spans 13 amino acids.

CDR3 residues: CASSKIQGFFAYEQYF. The CDR3 region has the DNA TGTGCCAGCAGCAAGATACAGGGGTTTTTCGCCTACGAGCAGTACTTC. The chain couples TRBV5-6 to TRBJ2-7; 7 bases match TRBD1. The germline V gene encodes CDR1 SGHDT and CDR2 YYEEEE. V lost 4 bases and J lost 2; bases outside the gene matches: 12. CDR3 length: 16 residues. The entire variable domain, with the rest obtained from reference TRBV5-6 and TRBJ2-7, is as follows: DAGVTQSPTHLIKTRGQQVTLRCSPKSGHDTVSWYQQALGQGPQFIFQYYEEEERQRGNFPDRFSGHQFPNYSSELNVNALLLGDSALYLCASSKIQGFFAYEQYFGPGTRLTVT.